A selection of T cell receptor beta chains follows, all from one sample in a study of blood T cell repertoires in COVID-19. This table comes from immunoSEQ multiplex PCR, and its TCRdb copy is limited to in-frame clones, with some not included. The sample lists 100,000 or so clones; 84% were seen once. Sequencing was carried out using peripheral blood. The receptors shown here come from a man aged 70 or older with active or convalescent COVID-19. Both conserved end residues are part of each CDR3. The order of the fields is V gene, J gene, clone size, D gene, CDR3 DNA, CDR3 protein. The D gene is left open where the match is weak. Part of the rows lack a size; the others show once, few, many or a class for expanded clones.

>TRBV27|TRBJ2-3|-|-
TGTGCCAGCAGTTTTTCCGGGAGAGGCACAGATACGCAGTATTTT
CASSFSGRGTDTQYF
>TRBV6-5|TRBJ2-2|-|TRBD2
TGTGCCAGCAGTTCAAAGCGGGGCAACCCCACCGGGGAGCTGTTTTTT
CASSSKRGNPTGELFF
>TRBV7-9|TRBJ2-1|few|-
TGTGCCAGCAGCTCCCACCCTAGTCACAATGAGCAGTTCTTC
CASSSHPSHNEQFF
>TRBV24-1|TRBJ2-3|once|TRBD2
TGTGCCACCAGTGACCCCGGGACTAGCGGGGAATCAGATACGCAGTATTTT
CATSDPGTSGESDTQYF
>TRBV7-2|TRBJ1-3|-|-
TGTGCCAGCAGCTTAGATAGCTCTGGAAACACCATATATTTT
CASSLDSSGNTIYF
>TRBV15|TRBJ2-3|once|-
TGTGCCACCAGCAGAGGAGGGTCAGGCACAGATACGCAGTATTTT
CATSRGGSGTDTQYF
>TRBV6-5|TRBJ1-1|-|-
TGTGCCAGCACACGAGCGGGGGGCATTACTGAAGCTTTCTTT
CASTRAGGITEAFF
>TRBV7-2|TRBJ2-3|-|-
TGTGCCAGCAGCCCGACCACCCGAGGGACAGATACGCAGTATTTT
CASSPTTRGTDTQYF
>TRBV28|TRBJ2-5|-|-
TGTGCCAGCAGTACCCCCAAGCCCGAGACCCAGTACTTC
CASSTPKPETQYF
>TRBV28|TRBJ2-5|-|-
TGTGCCAGCAGTCCCTCCCCGCGGGAGACCCAGTACTTC
CASSPSPRETQYF
>TRBV14|TRBJ1-5|-|TRBD1
TGTGCCAGCAGTCTTCTTAAGGGTCAGGGGGCAGGTCAGCCCCAGCATTTT
CASSLLKGQGAGQPQHF
>TRBV4-1|TRBJ2-5|once|TRBD1
TGCGCCAGCAGCCAAGTGAGGGGGCGAGGGGAGACCCAGTACTTC
CASSQVRGRGETQYF
>TRBV30|TRBJ2-7|-|TRBD1
TGTGCCTGGAGACTCCCCGACAGGGGGCAAAGCGAGCAGTACTTC
CAWRLPDRGQSEQYF
>TRBV5-1|TRBJ2-3|-|TRBD2
TGCGCCAGCAGCCGGGGGGGCCCCGCAGATACGCAGTATTTT
CASSRGGPADTQYF
>TRBV6-2/TRBV6-3|TRBJ2-4|-|-
TGTGCCAGCAGTCCACGGGGAGGGGGACTAGCCAAAAACATTCAGTACTTC
CASSPRGGGLAKNIQYF
>TRBV3-1/TRBV3-2|TRBJ2-7|-|-
TGTGCCAGCAGCCAAGCCCAAACTCGCCACGAGCAGTACTTC
CASSQAQTRHEQYF
>TRBV7-8|TRBJ2-4|-|-
TGTGCCAGCAGCTCGGTTAGCGGTTTAGCCAAAAACATTCAGTACTTC
CASSSVSGLAKNIQYF
>TRBV7-6|TRBJ2-1|-|-
TGTGCCAGCAGTCCTACTTCGAATGAGCAGTTCTTC
CASSPTSNEQFF
>TRBV28|TRBJ1-4|-|-
TGTGCCAGCAGTATAACAGGGAATCCCGAGGAAAAACTGTTTTTT
CASSITGNPEEKLFF
>TRBV28|TRBJ1-2|-|-
TGTGCCAGTCAGGGTGGGGTTAACTATGGCTACACCTTC
CASQGGVNYGYTF
>TRBV28|TRBJ1-4|-|-
TGTGCCAGCAGTAATACAGTCACTAATGAAAAACTGTTTTTT
CASSNTVTNEKLFF
>TRBV19|TRBJ2-2|-|-
TGTGCCAGTAGAGGTAAACAGGGTAACACCGGGGAGCTGTTTTTT
CASRGKQGNTGELFF
>TRBV11-2|TRBJ1-2|few|-
TGTGCCAGCAGCTTAGGAGGGTGGGGCTACACCTTC
CASSLGGWGYTF
>TRBV28|TRBJ1-1|-|-
TGTGCCAGCGGATCCGGAGGGCCGAACACTGAAGCTTTCTTT
CASGSGGPNTEAFF
>TRBV6-5|TRBJ1-2|-|-
TGTGCCAGCAGCCACCCGGGGGGCTATGGCTACACCTTC
CASSHPGGYGYTF
>TRBV5-1|TRBJ2-7|-|-
TGCGCCAGCAGTTCTGGACAGCTTTCCTACGAGCAGTACTTC
CASSSGQLSYEQYF
>TRBV7-9|TRBJ1-1|-|-
TGTGCCAGCAGCCCCAAGGGGGGGGGAGCTGAAGCTTTCTTT
CASSPKGGGAEAFF
>TRBV28|TRBJ1-5|once|-
TGTGCCAGCAACCCGGCAGGACAGTTTAATCAGCCCCAGCATTTT
CASNPAGQFNQPQHF
>TRBV10-3|TRBJ2-5|-|TRBD2
TGTGCCATCAGTGAGTCTACGGGGGGGCCGAAGACCCAGTACTTC
CAISESTGGPKTQYF
>TRBV6-5|TRBJ2-3|-|TRBD1
TGTGCCACCTTAGGGACAGCCGCAGATACGCAGTATTTT
CATLGTAADTQYF
>TRBV5-1|TRBJ1-2|few|TRBD1
TGCGCCAGCAGCCTAGGACAGGGGGCGCCCAACTATGGCTACACCTTC
CASSLGQGAPNYGYTF
>TRBV7-2|TRBJ1-1|-|-
TGTGCCAGCAGCCTCAGTCTCATGAACACTGAAGCTTTCTTT
CASSLSLMNTEAFF
>TRBV27|TRBJ2-7|medium-sized|-
TGTGCCAGCTTTAGCGCGTCCTACGAGCAGTACTTC
CASFSASYEQYF
>TRBV7-8|TRBJ1-2|-|TRBD1
TGTGCCAGCAGCTTCACGGGACAGACTTTCTATGGCTACACCTTC
CASSFTGQTFYGYTF
>TRBV2|TRBJ2-5|-|TRBD2
TGTGCCAGAGGGGGACTAGAGGAGACCCAGTACTTC
CARGGLEETQYF
>TRBV12-3/TRBV12-4|TRBJ2-7|-|TRBD1
TGTGCCAGCCAGGGACAGAACTCCTACGAGCAGTACTTC
CASQGQNSYEQYF
>TRBV19|TRBJ1-5|-|-
TGTGCCAGTAGTACCTCGCAGCCAGGTAATCAGCCCCAGCATTTT
CASSTSQPGNQPQHF
>TRBV11-2|TRBJ2-1|-|-
TGTGCCAGCAGCCTAGCAGGGGCTCATTCCTACAATGAGCAGTTCTTC
CASSLAGAHSYNEQFF
>TRBV7-8|TRBJ2-3|-|-
TGTGCCAGCAGCTTAGCCTCGGGCGCTCCCTTAGGGGGGGGCCGAGATACGCAGTATTTT
CASSLASGAPLGGGRDTQYF
>TRBV28|TRBJ2-7|-|TRBD1
TGTGCCAGCAGTTTGGCGGGACAGGGCTCCTACGAGCAGTACTTC
CASSLAGQGSYEQYF
>TRBV6-2/TRBV6-3|TRBJ1-5|-|-
TGTGCCAGCAGTTACGGCGGGGGGGGACAGCCCCAGCATTTT
CASSYGGGGQPQHF
>TRBV18|TRBJ1-4|-|-
TGTGCCAGCTCACCAGGACAGCCGAGGTTGGAAAAACTGTTTTTT
CASSPGQPRLEKLFF
>TRBV2|TRBJ1-5|-|-
TGTGCCAGCAGTGAATCTTTAGCCAATCAGCCCCAGCATTTT
CASSESLANQPQHF
>TRBV21-1|TRBJ1-2|-|-
TGTGCCAGCAGCGCGCCTGGAGGGGCTATGGACTATGGCTACACCTTC
CASSAPGGAMDYGYTF
>TRBV30|TRBJ2-3|-|-
TGTGCGATCCGGGGGGCTCCGGAAGATACGCAGTATTTT
CAIRGAPEDTQYF
>TRBV28|TRBJ1-1|-|-
TGTGCCAGCAGGTCAGGGAAGGCTGAAGCTTTCTTT
CASRSGKAEAFF
>TRBV2|TRBJ2-5|-|-
TGTGCCAGCAAGGGTGGACTAACCGGAGAGACCCAGTACTTC
CASKGGLTGETQYF
>TRBV6-2/TRBV6-3|TRBJ2-7|once|TRBD1
TGTGCCAGCAGTTACTCGGACAGGGGCACCTACGAGCAGTACTTC
CASSYSDRGTYEQYF
>TRBV28|TRBJ2-3|once|TRBD2
TGTGCCAGCAGTCCTCCAACTAGCGGGGGGGCCAGAGATACGCAGTATTTT
CASSPPTSGGARDTQYF